One and the same sample provided the 8 T cell receptor beta chains below, sequenced in a study of regulatory T cells in long-lasting Graves disease. CDR3 regions were amplified by Arm-PCR using iRepertoire HTBI primers to build TCR beta libraries. TCRdb re-called the multiplex PCR reads through MiXCR, storing one row per CDR3 protein. The sample contains 500,000 to 700,000 distinct CDR3 sequences, approximately 15% of which appear only once. Described time point: newly diagnosed GD, antithyroid drugs for less than 3 months. Following extraction of RNA from PBMCs, that RNA was used to make the TCR library. The same specimen was also included in a second study, on T cells in Graves' hyperthyroidism and ophthalmopathy.

The source was peripheral blood mononuclear cells (PBMCs), collected at new diagnosis, from a patient treated with antithyroid drugs. The receptors were gathered from a woman aged 25 to 39 with Graves disease.

CDR3 loop: CASRKQGALSTDTQYF. The CDR3 DNA reads TGTGCCAGCAGGAAACAGGGAGCACTGAGCACAGATACGCAGTATTTT. The rearrangement uses TRBV2 and TRBJ2-3; TRBD1 might be the D (6 bases). This CDR3 contains 16 residues. Per germline, CDR1 SNHLY and CDR2 FYNNEI. V was cut by 6 bases and J by 0 bases, with 16 bases left in between.

This clonotype showed up many times. This sequence joins TRBV5-1 and TRBJ2-4; a possible D gene is TRBD2 (6 bases). CDR1 and CDR2 (germline): SGHRS, YFSETQ. Trimming pared 4 bases from V and 5 bases from J, leaving 13 bases between. This CDR3 spans 14 amino acids. The CDR3 reads CASSHGDWENIQYF. CDR3 coding DNA: TGCGCCAGCAGCCACGGGGACTGGGAAAACATTCAGTACTTC.

The rearrangement uses TRBV14 and TRBJ2-1; 8 positions agree with TRBD2. The V gene's germline CDR1 is SGHDN and CDR2 FVKESK. CDR3 length: 15 residues. Trimming at V came to 0 bases and at J to 9 bases, leaving 7 bases not matched to a gene. The CDR3 DNA sequence: TGTGCCAGCAGCCAAGATAGGATAGCGGGAAGTGAGCAGTTCTTC. This gives the protein CASSQDRIAGSEQFF.

This clonotype came up a few times. The J gene is TRBJ1-4, the V gene TRBV5-1, with a possible D match to TRBD1 (5 bases). CDR3 length: 16 amino acids. V lost 4 bases, J lost 0 bases, and 13 bases lay in between. Germline V lookup: CDR1 SGHRS, CDR2 YFSETQ. Written as DNA, the CDR3 is TGCGCCAGCAGCCGGGGCGCCTCCGCAACTAATGAAAAACTGTTTTTT. Its translation is CASSRGASATNEKLFF. Complete variable domain (other parts from reference TRBV5-1 and TRBJ1-4): KAGVTQTPRYLIKTRGQQVTLSCSPISGHRSVSWYQQTPGQGLQFLFEYFSETQRNKGNFPGRFSGRQFSNSRSEMNVSTLELGDSALYLCASSRGASATNEKLFFGSGTQLSVL.

Comment on this clonotype: This could be a read error, since a much larger clone is one nucleotide away. The missing conserved phenylalanine or tryptophan at the end of this CDR3 makes a read error likely. V and J are TRBV7-2 and TRBJ2-2; D is unresolved. The CDR3 is 13 residues long. Germline values: CDR1 SGHTA, CDR2 FQGNSA. The germline V and J ends were trimmed by 9 bases and 6 bases, with 14 bases remaining between them. The CDR3 DNA sequence: TGTGCCAGTCGTCCGGCCGTTGCCGGGGAGCTGTTTTCT. Translated, it gives CASRPAVAGELFS.

The V call is TRBV5-6, the J call TRBJ1-4; maybe TRBD1 (5 bases). CDR1 is SGHDT and CDR2 is YYEEEE in the germline V gene. Trimming left V 4 bases short and J 1 base short, with 8 bases between. CDR3 length: 14 amino acids. The CDR3, as DNA: TGTGCCAGCAGCCGGGACGGAACTAATGAAAAACTGTTTTTT. Its protein is CASSRDGTNEKLFF.

This clonotype came up many times. V is TRBV12-3 or TRBV12-4 and J is TRBJ2-1; 15 nucleotides line up with TRBD2. CDR3 size: 17 residues. V lost 5 bases and J lost 6; bases outside the gene matches: 8. CDR3 protein: CASSPLGLAGGFNEQFF. The CDR3 nucleotides read TGTGCCAGCAGTCCCCTGGGACTAGCGGGAGGATTCAATGAGCAGTTCTTC.

This clonotype came up a few times. This chain connects TRBV18 to TRBJ2-1; the match to TRBD2 covers 9 bases. CDR1 KGHSH and CDR2 LQKENI come from the germline V gene. V shed 4 bases and J 4 bases; nucleotides not matched to a gene: 8. The CDR3 runs 16 residues. CDR3 loop: CASSRLETSGYNEQFF. The CDR3 bases are TGTGCCAGCTCACGACTAGAGACTAGCGGATACAATGAGCAGTTCTTC.